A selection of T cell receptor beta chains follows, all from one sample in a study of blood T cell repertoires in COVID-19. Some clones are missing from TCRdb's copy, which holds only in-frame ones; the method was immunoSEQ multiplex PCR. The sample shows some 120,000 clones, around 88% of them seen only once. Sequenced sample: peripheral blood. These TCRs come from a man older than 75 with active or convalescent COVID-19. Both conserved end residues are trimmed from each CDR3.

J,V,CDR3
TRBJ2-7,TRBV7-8,ASSQGVYEQY
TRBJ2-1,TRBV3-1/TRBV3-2,ASSLHRTGPYNEQF
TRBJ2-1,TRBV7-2,ASSLASGARYNEQF
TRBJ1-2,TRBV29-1,SVGGQGSHNYGYT
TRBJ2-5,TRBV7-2,ASSPGTSVGGGTQY
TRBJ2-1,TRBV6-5,ASSYSNTGRGEQF
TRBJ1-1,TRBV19,ASSIDRWNTEAF
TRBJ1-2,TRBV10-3,AISDQGSYGYT
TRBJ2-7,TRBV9,ASSVMGDSSYEQY
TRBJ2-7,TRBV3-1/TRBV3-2,ASSQGPRGPEQY
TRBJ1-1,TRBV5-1,ASSLEAGRGTEAF
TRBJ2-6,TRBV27,ASSLSGTGSGANVLT